Below, 29 T cell receptor beta chains from the same sample are listed, as sequenced in a study of blood T cell repertoires in COVID-19. Clones were sequenced by immunoSEQ multiplex PCR, and TCRdb holds only the in-frame ones, with some missing. The data contain roughly 190,000 clones, 86% of them singletons. Material: peripheral blood. The receptors here all came from a woman aged 55-75 years with COVID-19, enrolled during active disease.

The CDR3 loop is CATSDPRQGSTEAFF. CDR3 DNA: TGTGCCACCAGTGACCCCCGACAGGGGTCCACTGAAGCTTTCTTT. The chain uses TRBV24-1 and TRBJ1-1, with 8 bases fitting TRBD1. The V and J ends lost 4 bases and 4 bases, in that order; junction bases with no gene match: 7. This CDR3 is 15 amino acids long. Germline CDR1 is KGHDR and CDR2 is SFDVKD.

The chain combines TRBV25-1 with TRBJ1-5; possible D gene TRBD1, 5 bases. The CDR3 contains 14 residues. Trimming shortened V by 1 base and J by 6 bases, and 10 bases separated the two germline ends. CDR1 and CDR2 (germline): MGHDK, SYGVNS. The CDR3 DNA is TGTGCCAGCAGTGAATTTCGGGACTTTCAGCCCCAGCATTTT. This gives the protein CASSEFRDFQPQHF.

The rearrangement links TRBV5-6 to TRBJ1-6, with 8 bases that match TRBD1. CDR3 length equals 17 residues. V gave up 6 bases and J gave up 1 base; unmatched junction bases: 9. The germline V gene encodes CDR1 SGHDT and CDR2 YYEEEE. The CDR3 reads CASNTPRDRSYNSPLHF. The DNA of the CDR3 is TGTGCCAGCAACACCCCTCGGGACAGGTCCTATAATTCACCCCTCCACTTT.

The genes are TRBV6-5 and TRBJ2-1; TRBD1 matches at 8 bases. CDR1 and CDR2 (germline): MNHEY, SVGAGI. The ends lost 2 bases at V and 5 bases at J; junction bases unmatched: 5. CDR3 length: 15 residues. CDR3 region: CASSYQDRVHNEQFF. In DNA, the CDR3 is TGTGCCAGCAGTTACCAGGACAGGGTCCACAATGAGCAGTTCTTC.

This chain connects TRBV9 to TRBJ2-2, with TRBD1 identical over 10 bases. Germline-derived CDR1 and CDR2 are SGDLS and YYNGEE. With 3 bases clipped from V and 4 bases from J, the junction kept 3 bases outside the gene matches. The length of the CDR3 is 15 residues. As DNA, the CDR3 is TGTGCCAGCAGCGCCCGGGACAGGGGCACCGGGGAGCTGTTTTTT. Amino acids: CASSARDRGTGELFF.

The rearrangement links TRBV13 to TRBJ2-7; TRBD1 might be the D (6 bases). V was shortened by 5 bases and J by 0 bases, with 11 bases between the two germline ends. Germline V CDR1 and CDR2: PRHDT, FYEKMQ (reference sequence). This CDR3 is 14 amino acids long. The CDR3 DNA reads TGTGCCAGCAGCCCGAGGACAGTCTCCTACGAGCAGTACTTC. As protein: CASSPRTVSYEQYF.

J is TRBJ1-3 and V is TRBV19; 8 positions agree with TRBD1. Germline CDR1 is LNHDA and CDR2 is SQIVND (reference sequence). The CDR3 consists of 13 residues. The V segment lost 6 bases and the J segment 4 bases; nucleotides outside the gene matches: 2. As DNA, the CDR3 is TGTGCCAGTAGAGACAGGGGCGGAAACACCATATATTTT. This codes for CASRDRGGNTIYF.

The chain links TRBV11-2 to TRBJ2-1; tentatively, D is TRBD2 (6 bases). The CDR3 length is 16 residues. CDR1 SGHAT and CDR2 FQNNGV come from the germline V gene. Trimming took 7 bases from V and 0 from J, leaving 16 bases between them. CDR3 protein: CASTPRDSSSYNEQFF. The CDR3 region has the DNA TGTGCCAGCACCCCGCGGGACTCCAGCTCCTACAATGAGCAGTTCTTC.

This chain joins TRBV28 and TRBJ1-2, with D possibly TRBD1 on 6 matching bases. V lost 7 bases, J lost 3 bases, and 12 bases lay in between. This CDR3 has 13 amino acids. The germline V gene encodes CDR1 MDHEN and CDR2 SYDVKM. The CDR3 nucleotides read TGTGCCAGCATTAATTACAGGGACTATGGCTACACCTTC. It is translated as CASINYRDYGYTF.

This CDR3 reads CASSERQGSYNSPLHF. The CDR3 DNA reads as TGTGCCAGCAGTGAACGGCAGGGTTCCTATAATTCACCCCTCCACTTT. V and J are TRBV6-1 and TRBJ1-6; D may be TRBD1 (5 bases). Germline V gene data show CDR1 as MNHNS and CDR2 as SASEGT. Trimming left V 2 bases short and J 1 base short, with 9 bases between. CDR3 size: 16 residues.

The rearrangement joins TRBV27 to TRBJ2-1, with 7 bases that match TRBD2. This CDR3 has 15 amino acids. With 6 bases clipped from V and 1 base from J, the junction kept 6 bases outside the gene matches. The germline CDR1 and CDR2 sequences are MNHEY and SMNVEV (reference sequence). The CDR3: CASRLLGGSYNEQFF. The CDR3 coding sequence is TGTGCCAGCAGGCTCCTGGGGGGGTCCTACAATGAGCAGTTCTTC.

This chain links TRBV6-5 with TRBJ1-2; TRBD1 matches 10 bases. This CDR3 has 15 residues. CDR1 MNHEY and CDR2 SVGAGI come from the germline V gene. Trimming took 6 bases from V and 4 from J; bases not matched to a gene: 8. The CDR3 DNA follows: TGTGCCAGCAGAGGCCCCGGGACAGGGGCCTATGGCTACACCTTC. Amino acids: CASRGPGTGAYGYTF.

This chain joins TRBV30 and TRBJ1-6; tentatively, D is TRBD1 (6 bases). Germline assignment: CDR1 GTSNPN and CDR2 SVGIG (reference sequence). The length of the CDR3 is 14 residues. The germline V and J ends were trimmed by 3 bases and 7 bases, with 13 bases remaining between them. The CDR3 nucleotides read TGTGCCTGGAGACTGAGGGGGTACAATTCACCCCTCCACTTT. It specifies CAWRLRGYNSPLHF.

This clone showed up just a few times. The chain has TRBV9 and TRBJ1-2; 8 bases fit TRBD1. The CDR3 has 14 amino acids. Germline lookup yields CDR1 SGDLS and CDR2 YYNGEE. The V segment lost 5 bases and the J segment 4 bases; nucleotides outside the gene matches: 7. CDR3 nucleotides: TGTGCCAGCAGTTCCGGACAGGGCTTCTATGGCTACACCTTC. Its translation is CASSSGQGFYGYTF.

V gene TRBV27 combines with J gene TRBJ1-6; 9 bases map to TRBD1. Germline loops: CDR1 MNHEY, CDR2 SMNVEV (reference sequence). The CDR3 totals 15 residues. V shed 9 bases, J shed 0 bases, and the junction held 3 bases outside the gene matches. The CDR3 DNA reads as TGTGCCAGTATGGACAGGGGCTCCTATAATTCACCCCTCCACTTT. This codes for CASMDRGSYNSPLHF.

V gene TRBV23-1 combines with J gene TRBJ1-6, with 12 bases matching TRBD1. TRBV23-1 is noted as an ORF with a role that remains uncertain. V trimming: 7 bases; J trimming: 9 bases; junction bases outside the gene matches: 7. The CDR3 runs 15 residues. The CDR3 here is CASTPGQGAPSPLHF. In nucleotides, the CDR3 is TGCGCCAGCACGCCGGGACAGGGGGCGCCTTCACCCCTCCACTTT.

The chain carries TRBV30 and TRBJ1-6, with 9 positions matching TRBD1. Germline V gene data show CDR1 as GTSNPN and CDR2 as SVGIG (reference sequence). The CDR3 totals 16 residues. With 4 bases clipped from V and 0 bases from J, the junction kept 4 bases outside the gene matches. The CDR3 DNA is TGTGCCTGGACGGGACAGGGTTTCTCCTATAATTCACCCCTCCACTTT. The encoded protein is CAWTGQGFSYNSPLHF. Variable domain in full (rest from reference TRBV30 and TRBJ1-6): SQTIHQWPATLVQPVGSPLSLECTVEGTSNPNLYWYRQAAGRGLQLLFYSVGIGQISSEVPQNLSASRPQDRQFILSSKKLLLSDSGFYLCAWTGQGFSYNSPLHFGNGTRLTVT.

As concerns this clone: A read error may produce the germline difference seen at one junction end. The chain has TRBV7-7 and TRBJ2-1; 8 bases match TRBD2. The CDR3 covers 13 residues. CDR1 SSHAT and CDR2 FNYEAQ come from the germline V gene (reference sequence). The CDR3 loop is CASSSGLGTEQFF. The CDR3, as DNA: TGTGCTAGCAGCTCGGGACTAGGGACTGAGCAGTTCTTC.

The V gene is TRBV2, the J gene TRBJ1-2, with 9 bases matching TRBD1. V dropped 6 bases and J dropped 5; count of bases not matched to a gene: 7. The CDR3 sequence is 14 residues long. Germline lookup yields CDR1 SNHLY and CDR2 FYNNEI. The CDR3 loop is CASRSGDRAYGYTF. The DNA for the CDR3 is TGTGCCAGCAGAAGTGGGGACAGGGCGTATGGCTACACCTTC.

This clone is a singleton in its sample. The genes are TRBV14 and TRBJ1-1; TRBD1 agrees at 8 bases. The length of the CDR3 is 13 residues. In germline, CDR1 is SGHDN, CDR2 FVKESK. Unmatched junction bases numbered 2, after V lost 0 bases and J lost 8 bases. The CDR3 DNA follows: TGTGCCAGCAGCCAAGACAGGGGGCGAGAAGCTTTCTTT. Translated, it gives CASSQDRGREAFF.

This chain links TRBV4-3 with TRBJ2-7, with 9 bases that match TRBD1. V lost 4 bases, J lost 0 bases, and 10 bases stayed unmatched. The CDR3 is made up of 17 amino acids. Germline V gene lookup returns CDR1 LGHNA and CDR2 YSLEER. Here the CDR3 DNA reads TGCGCCAGCAGCCGAGGCAGGACAGGGGCGTCCTCCTACGAGCAGTACTTC. Translating gives CASSRGRTGASSYEQYF.

J is TRBJ1-2 and V is TRBV19; no firm D call. The CDR3 covers 16 residues. The germline gives CDR1 LNHDA, CDR2 SQIVND (reference sequence). Trimming removed 5 bases at V and 0 bases at J, with 16 bases between. The CDR3 region has the DNA TGTGCCAGTAGTCAGAGGGAGATTAATACTAACTATGGCTACACCTTC. Translating it yields CASSQREINTNYGYTF.

The sample holds one count of this clone. The rearrangement uses TRBV5-1 and TRBJ2-1; 10 nucleotides agree with TRBD1. Trimming at V came to 1 base and at J to 7 bases, leaving 11 bases not matched to a gene. The CDR3 consists of 17 residues. In germline, CDR1 is SGHRS, CDR2 YFSETQ. DNA of the CDR3: TGCGCCAGCAGCTTGCCCCCGGGACAGGGGTCGAGGAATGAGCAGTTCTTC. Amino acid sequence: CASSLPPGQGSRNEQFF. Full variable domain (rest looked up from reference TRBV5-1 and TRBJ2-1): KAGVTQTPRYLIKTRGQQVTLSCSPISGHRSVSWYQQTPGQGLQFLFEYFSETQRNKGNFPGRFSGRQFSNSRSEMNVSTLELGDSALYLCASSLPPGQGSRNEQFFGPGTRLTVL.

The gene calls are TRBV7-2 and TRBJ1-2; perhaps TRBD1 as D (5 bases). Germline V gene sequence: CDR1 SGHTA, CDR2 FQGNSA. Trimming removed 4 bases from V and 8 bases from J, with 17 bases in between. This CDR3 spans 14 amino acids. CDR3: CASSSQGWVSGYTF. In nucleotides, the CDR3 is TGTGCCAGCAGCTCCCAGGGTTGGGTTTCGGGCTACACCTTC.

V and J are TRBV4-1 and TRBJ1-6; tentatively, D is TRBD1 (5 bases). Germline V gene data show CDR1 as MGHRA and CDR2 as YSYEKL. The CDR3 totals 13 residues. Trimming shortened V by 4 bases and J by 8 bases, and 9 bases separated the two germline ends. Written as DNA, the CDR3 is TGCGCCAGCAGCCGGGGGGAAGATTCACCCCTCCACTTT. The encoded protein is CASSRGEDSPLHF.

CDR3 amino acids: CATSDQGGQPQHF. In nucleotides, the CDR3 is TGTGCCACCAGTGATCAGGGCGGTCAGCCCCAGCATTTT. V usage is TRBV24-1 and J usage is TRBJ1-5; the D gene is possibly TRBD1 (5 bases). Trimming cost V 3 bases and J 6 bases, with 8 bases left between them. Germline values: CDR1 KGHDR, CDR2 SFDVKD. The CDR3 runs to 13 residues.

This chain links TRBV29-1 with TRBJ1-1; possible D gene TRBD1, 6 bases. CDR3 size: 17 residues. V lost 6 bases and J 0 bases, leaving 23 bases between the germline ends. Per the germline V gene, CDR1 is SQVTM and CDR2 is ANQGSEA. CDR3 DNA sequence: TGCAGCGTGATTGATCTGACGGGACAATACATGAACACTGAAGCTTTCTTT. It yields the protein CSVIDLTGQYMNTEAFF.

The rearrangement links TRBV19 to TRBJ1-2; D is perhaps TRBD1 (6 bases). The ends were cut back, 5 bases at V and 5 bases at J, with 15 bases in the middle. Germline V CDR1 and CDR2: LNHDA, SQIVND (reference sequence). This CDR3 region has 14 residues. Here the CDR3 DNA reads TGTGCCAGTAGTTTCCCGAGGGGGGGGTATGGCTACACCTTC. The encoded protein is CASSFPRGGYGYTF.

With regard to this clone: Other nucleotide sequences in the sample specify the same CDR3. The V and J genes are TRBV18 and TRBJ1-2; 8 bases match TRBD1. This CDR3 has 14 amino acids. Unmatched junction bases numbered 3, after V lost 2 bases and J lost 4 bases. The V gene's germline CDR1 is KGHSH and CDR2 LQKENI. This CDR3 is CASSPEDRAYGYTF. CDR3 in DNA: TGTGCCAGCTCACCAGAGGACAGGGCCTATGGCTACACCTTC.